This T cell receptor beta chain is drawn from a study of shared clonotypes between healthy human individuals (dated by TCRdb to 2018 to 2020). The study in broad terms: A couple of women and three men aged 18 to 49 years were included in the cohort. For each donor, CD4 naive and CD4 memory were each given three plates, CD8 naive was given two plates, and CD8 memory was given one plate. To estimate repertoire size and how much clonotypes are shared between individuals, the study performed deep sequencing of blood TCR repertoires from roughly five healthy adults. To increase sequencing depth and limit assay-specific biases, TCR repertoire library preparation and sequencing were carried out by different laboratories using diverse techniques. Per donor, leukapheresis produced somewhere between about 0.94 and 9.5 billion PBMCs.

What the work shows at the level of the full study, not this receptor alone: Sampling was restricted to blood, and TCR repertoires in tissues likely differ from the TCR repertoires found in blood. The genetic and exposure-history diversity represented was limited by the small number of donors. Higher generation probabilities were observed for clonotypes shared by all four sorted-subset donors than for non-shared clonotypes. Even with the large sequencing depth, rarefaction of the sorted-subset datasets indicated that sequencing was incomplete. Based on pairwise subsampling, the degree of clonotype sharing among donors was expected to be affected by sequencing depth. Sharing across a handful of donors was observed for roughly 5% of naive CD4, 3% to 3.5% of naive CD8, roughly 2.3% of memory CD4, and around 0.4% of memory CD8 clonotypes. Larger estimated clonotype richness was generally found for naive subsets than for memory subsets.

About this clone itself: This clone's antigen is unknown. The record has no base qualities; no much larger clone is one base away.

Using the deep immunoSEQ assay, multiplex PCR amplified TCR CDR3 regions from genomic DNA. Extracted genomic DNA from each cell subset was spread evenly across all wells of several immunoSEQ 96-well plates, with each plate serving as a replicate. For sorted subsets, each replicate PCR was loaded with roughly 190 ng genomic DNA, equivalent to some 27,000 T cell genomes. The purified libraries were quantified using a Qubit 3.0 fluorometer, sized with a Bioanalyzer 2100, and then quantified again using the KAPA Library Quantification kit. A separate single-read 150-cycle Illumina NextSeq 550 flow cell was used to sequence each immunoSEQ 96-well plate. Per the original workflow: Because the immunoSEQ output included only junctional sequences and no quality scores, the filtering could not be the same as the filtering used for full-length reads. To assign V/J genes and CDR3, sequences were annotated using PyIR, a Python wrapper for IgBLAST v1.9, with IMGT germline references. Reads were filtered out if the reads had weak V/J assignments (E-value above 1e-6), no CDR3, stop codons, out-of-frame junctions, or ambiguous translated residues. V3J clonotypes were defined by identical inferred V gene, J gene, and CDR3 amino acid sequence. The percentage overlap between two repertoires was calculated by dividing the number of shared unique clonotypes by the size of the smaller repertoire. Richness of each repertoire was evaluated using RTK rarefaction, the Chao1 estimator, and Recon v2.1 estimates of unobserved clonotypes. Generation probabilities for all TCRbeta clonotypes obtained by the gDNA method from a handful of donors were computed using OLGA. TCRdb's version of the immuneACCESS table is confined to in-frame rearrangements and falls short of the full clone set. An unresolved V gene accounts for under half of the shortfall where checked; the remainder is of unknown origin. The V and J calls and the clone size are those of that table, but D and trimming were determined from the DNA. The sample records more than 2 million clones, 85% to 95% of which are singletons. The top ten clones comprise 0.9% to 1.4% of the sample.

For the CD8 naive samples, CD45RO-negative cells were positively selected for CCR7, yielding a CD45RA+CCR7+ population from which TemRA cells were excluded. The donors were healthy, HIV-negative adults with no recently reported acute infections or vaccinations. Every donor was a Caucasian adult living in Nashville, Tennessee, USA. After blood collection by leukapheresis, PBMCs were isolated using Ficoll-Histopaque density gradient centrifugation and then cryopreserved in the vapor phase of liquid nitrogen. Purity and quantity of every magnetically sorted T cell population were checked by analytical flow cytometry. Genomic DNA was isolated from every sorted fraction and measured by UV absorbance on a Nanodrop 2000c. Clipping removes 5 bases from V and 4 bases from J, with 13 as the unmatched junction base count. Measured from the cysteine to the phenylalanine, the CDR3 is 16 residues long. Only the CDR3 region is kept as DNA, spanning 48 bases read in frame from base 1. CDR1 and CDR2 are read off the germline V gene (reference sequence) as MNHEY and SMNVEV.

Sequenced material: naive CD8+ T cells sorted from blood. The intended sense of this specimen's cell subset or site label: CD45RA+CCR7+. The chain employs TRBV27 and TRBJ1-2; TRBD1 agrees with 7 junctional bases. The sequence was collected from a man aged 18 to 30 in good health. In nucleotides, the sequence is TGTGCCAGCAGTCCACAGGGGACACCCTTACTCTATGGCTACACCTTC. It encodes CASSPQGTPLLYGYTF.